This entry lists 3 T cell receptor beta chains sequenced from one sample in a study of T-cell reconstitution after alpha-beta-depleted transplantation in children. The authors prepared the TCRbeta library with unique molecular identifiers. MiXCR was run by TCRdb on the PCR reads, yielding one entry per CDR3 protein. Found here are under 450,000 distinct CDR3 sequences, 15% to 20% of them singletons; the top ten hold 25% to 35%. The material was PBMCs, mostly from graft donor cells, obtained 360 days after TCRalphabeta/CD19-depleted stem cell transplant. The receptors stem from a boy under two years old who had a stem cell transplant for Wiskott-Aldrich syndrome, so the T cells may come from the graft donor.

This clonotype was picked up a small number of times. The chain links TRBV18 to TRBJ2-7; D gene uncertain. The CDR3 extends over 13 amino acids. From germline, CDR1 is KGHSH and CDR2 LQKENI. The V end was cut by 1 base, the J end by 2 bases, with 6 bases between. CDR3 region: CASSPQQPYEQYF. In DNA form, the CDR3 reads TGTGCCAGCTCACCACAACAACCCTACGAGCAGTACTTC.

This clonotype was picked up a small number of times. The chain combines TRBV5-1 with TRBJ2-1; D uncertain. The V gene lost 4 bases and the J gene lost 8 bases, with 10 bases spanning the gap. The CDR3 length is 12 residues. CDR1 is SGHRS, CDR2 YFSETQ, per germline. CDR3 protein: CASSADLHEQFF. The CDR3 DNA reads TGCGCCAGCAGCGCTGACTTACATGAGCAGTTCTTC.

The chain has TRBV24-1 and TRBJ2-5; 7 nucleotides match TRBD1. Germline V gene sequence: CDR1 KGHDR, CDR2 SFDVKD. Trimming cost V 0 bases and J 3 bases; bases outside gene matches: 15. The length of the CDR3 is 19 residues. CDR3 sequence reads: CATSDLRKKIRTGKETQYF. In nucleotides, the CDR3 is TGTGCCACCAGTGATTTGAGGAAAAAAATCAGGACAGGCAAAGAGACCCAGTACTTC.